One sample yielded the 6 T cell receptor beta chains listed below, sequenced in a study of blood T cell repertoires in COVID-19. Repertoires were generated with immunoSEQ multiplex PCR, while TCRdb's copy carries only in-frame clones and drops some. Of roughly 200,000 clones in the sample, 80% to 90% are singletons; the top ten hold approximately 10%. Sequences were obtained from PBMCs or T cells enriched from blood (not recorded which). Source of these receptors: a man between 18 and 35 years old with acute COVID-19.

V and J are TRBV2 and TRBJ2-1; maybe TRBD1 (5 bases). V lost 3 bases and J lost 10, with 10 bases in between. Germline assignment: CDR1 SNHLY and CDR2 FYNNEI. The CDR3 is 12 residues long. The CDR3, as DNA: TGTGCCAGCAGTGATGGTACAGGAGAGCAGTTCTTC. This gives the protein CASSDGTGEQFF. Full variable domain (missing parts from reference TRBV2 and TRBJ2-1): EPEVTQTPSHQVTQMGQEVILRCVPISNHLYFYWYRQILGQKVEFLVSFYNNEISEKSEIFDDQFSVERPDGSNFTLKIRSTKLEDSAMYFCASSDGTGEQFFGPGTRLTVL.

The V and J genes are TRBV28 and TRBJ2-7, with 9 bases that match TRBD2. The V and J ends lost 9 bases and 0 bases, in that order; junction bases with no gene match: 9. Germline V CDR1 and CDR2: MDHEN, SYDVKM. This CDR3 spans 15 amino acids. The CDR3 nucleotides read TGTGCCAGTTCACCTGCTAGCGGGAACTCCTACGAGCAGTACTTC. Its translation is CASSPASGNSYEQYF.

Here the CDR3 DNA reads TGTGCCAGCAGCGTAGGGAGCGGTCGGAACACTGAAGCTTTCTTT. It is translated as CASSVGSGRNTEAFF. The V gene is TRBV9, the J gene TRBJ1-1; D gene ambiguous. This CDR3 comprises 15 residues. Per the germline V gene, CDR1 is SGDLS and CDR2 is YYNGEE. V lost 0 bases, J lost 1 base, and 10 bases lay in between.

CDR3 residues: CATKSSNPYEQYF. The CDR3 nucleotides read TGTGCCACCAAAAGCTCGAACCCCTACGAGCAGTACTTC. The chain recombines TRBV28 with TRBJ2-7; D is unresolved. The germline gives CDR1 MDHEN, CDR2 SYDVKM. The CDR3 is 13 residues long. V was cut by 10 bases and J by 2 bases, with 15 bases left in between.

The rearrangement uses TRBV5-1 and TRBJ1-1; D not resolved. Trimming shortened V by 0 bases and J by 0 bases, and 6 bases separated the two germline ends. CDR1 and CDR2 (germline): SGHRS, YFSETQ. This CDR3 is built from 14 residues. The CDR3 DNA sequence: TGCGCCAGCAGCTTGGCCAGTGTGAACACTGAAGCTTTCTTT. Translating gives CASSLASVNTEAFF.

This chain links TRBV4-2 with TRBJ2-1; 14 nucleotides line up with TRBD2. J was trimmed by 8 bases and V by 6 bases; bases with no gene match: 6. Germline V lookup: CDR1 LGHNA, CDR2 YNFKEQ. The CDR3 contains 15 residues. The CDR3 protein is CASSPGLAGVDEQFF. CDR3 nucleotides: TGTGCCAGCAGTCCGGGACTAGCGGGAGTTGATGAGCAGTTCTTC.